This T cell receptor (beta chain) originates from a study of T cell repertoires in cytomegalovirus infection. In the case of this clonotype: What it recognizes is unknown.

TCRdb called the reads again in MiXCR, with one record for every CDR3 protein. The sample records around 900,000 distinct CDR3 sequences, roughly 31% being singletons. The CDR3 spans 11 residues. The germline CDR1 and CDR2 sequences are LNHNV and YYDKDF (reference sequence). V was clipped by 1 base and J by 7 bases, with 1 base between them. This clonotype was sampled from a human donor in good health (CMV status not recorded). Some clones in this sample may be carry-over from other donors' samples. The sample consisted of cultured CD8+ T cells from PBMCs, taken from culture after CMV antigen stimulation. This sequence joins TRBV15 and TRBJ1-4; D remains unclear. CDR3 amino acids: CATSRVEKLFF. CDR3 in DNA: TGTGCCACCAGCAGAGTTGAAAAACTGTTTTTT.